A single sample is the source of the 24 T cell receptor beta chains below, sequenced in a study of T cells in Graves' hyperthyroidism and ophthalmopathy. Template material for amplifying TCR beta CDR3 regions consisted of RNA transcripts. With the HTBI primer set, the TCR CDR3 went through a first round of RT-PCR. One entry per CDR3 protein, called by TCRdb with MiXCR from the multiplex PCR reads. The data contain hundreds of thousands of distinct CDR3 sequences, under 25% of them singletons. The specimen was blood. These receptors originate from a young man with Graves' ophthalmopathy.

The chain couples TRBV19 to TRBJ1-5; D is possibly TRBD1 (5 bases). The CDR3 runs 15 residues. Germline-derived CDR1 and CDR2 are LNHDA and SQIVND (reference sequence). Trimming took off 3 bases at V and 5 bases at J, with 14 bases between the two ends. The CDR3 reads CASSMGGSGYQPQHF. The CDR3 bases are TGTGCCAGTAGTATGGGGGGGTCAGGATATCAGCCCCAGCATTTT.

In its sample, this clonotype was seen many times. This rearrangement joins TRBV5-6 to TRBJ1-1, with D possibly matching TRBD1 (5 bases). Trimming removed 0 bases from V and 7 bases from J, with 13 bases in between. Germline-derived CDR1 and CDR2 are SGHDT and YYEEEE. The length of the CDR3 is 14 residues. CDR3 DNA sequence: TGTGCCAGCAGCTTGGGACCCGGGGCGAATGAAGCTTTCTTT. It yields the protein CASSLGPGANEAFF.

The sample holds a few counts of this clonotype. The chain uses TRBV19 and TRBJ1-5; D perhaps matches TRBD1 (6 bases). Between the trimmed V and J ends, which lost 9 bases and 1 base, there was a span of 16 bases. Germline V gives CDR1 LNHDA, CDR2 SQIVND (reference sequence). This CDR3 contains 15 residues. The CDR3 spells CASKPLDSSNQPQHF. Written as DNA, the CDR3 is TGTGCCAGCAAACCCTTGGACAGCAGCAATCAGCCCCAGCATTTT. Drawing the rest from reference TRBV19 and TRBJ1-5, the complete variable domain is DGGITQSPKYLFRKEGQNVTLSCEQNLNHDAMYWYRQDPGQGLRLIYYSQIVNDFQKGDIAEGYSVSREKKESFPLTVTSAQKNPTAFYLCASKPLDSSNQPQHFGDGTRLSIL.

The chain is built from TRBV2 and TRBJ2-7; TRBD2 aligns across 9 bases. J was trimmed by 2 bases and V by 1 base; bases with no gene match: 6. The length of the CDR3 is 16 residues. CDR1 is SNHLY, CDR2 FYNNEI, per germline. CDR3 nucleotide sequence: TGTGCCAGCAGTGAAGGAACAGCGGGAGGTCCCTACGAGCAGTACTTC. This translates into CASSEGTAGGPYEQYF.

At least ten counts were recorded for this clonotype. The chain combines TRBV2 with TRBJ1-2; D ambiguous. The CDR3 length is 14 residues. Germline V lookup: CDR1 SNHLY, CDR2 FYNNEI. V gave up 2 bases and J gave up 4 bases, with 11 bases separating them. The CDR3 nucleotides read TGTGCCAGCAGTGAAAGGCAGGAGAGCTATGGCTACACCTTC. Its translation is CASSERQESYGYTF.

In its sample, this clonotype was seen many times. The chain employs TRBV7-3 and TRBJ1-1, with 8 bases aligning to TRBD1. This CDR3 region has 17 residues. Trimming took 1 base from V and 3 from J; bases not matched to a gene: 10. Germline-derived CDR1 and CDR2 are SGHTA and FQGTGA. The CDR3 bases are TGTGCCAGCAGCTTAAAGGGTTGGGCAGGGGGCGACACTGAAGCTTTCTTT. It translates to CASSLKGWAGGDTEAFF.

The genes are TRBV6-1 and TRBJ2-7; 7 positions match TRBD1. CDR3 length equals 13 residues. CDR1 is MNHNS and CDR2 is SASEGT in the germline V gene. V shed 8 bases and J 0 bases; nucleotides not matched to a gene: 4. CDR3 amino acids: CASGGQLSYEQYF. The CDR3 DNA follows: TGTGCCAGCGGGGGACAGCTCTCCTACGAGCAGTACTTC.

The chain links TRBV28 to TRBJ2-4; unclear D gene. The CDR3 has 16 amino acids. The V end lost 6 bases, the J end lost 1 base, and 16 bases lay between the germline ends. Germline CDR1 is MDHEN and CDR2 is SYDVKM. The CDR3: CASRDRYRTAKNIQYF. In DNA form, the CDR3 reads TGTGCCAGCAGAGATAGGTATAGGACGGCCAAAAACATTCAGTACTTC.

On this clonotype itself: The germline gene is not matched at one end of the junction; a read error may be the cause. The chain joins TRBV7-8 to TRBJ2-2; D call uncertain. Germline V lookup: CDR1 SGHVS, CDR2 FQNEAQ. This CDR3 comprises 16 residues. The CDR3 nucleotides read TGTACCAGCAGCTTATCCTACCCCGAGGCCCCCGGGGAGCTGTTTTTT. Translating gives CTSSLSYPEAPGELFF.

A few counts support this clonotype. J is TRBJ2-7 and V is TRBV2; 10 nucleotides agree with TRBD2. Germline V lookup: CDR1 SNHLY, CDR2 FYNNEI. J was trimmed by 2 bases and V by 6 bases; bases with no gene match: 13. This CDR3 has 17 amino acids. The CDR3 coding sequence is TGTGCCAGCAGACCCGACAGGGCCACTAGCGGGACCTACGAGCAGTACTTC. It specifies CASRPDRATSGTYEQYF.

With respect to this clonotype: The junction differs from germline at one of its ends, possibly a read error. The J gene is TRBJ2-5, the V gene TRBV11-2; D is unresolved. The CDR3 consists of 12 residues. Germline-derived CDR1 and CDR2 are SGHAT and FQNNGV. DNA for the CDR3: TGTGCCAGCAGCTTAGATCTACAGCCGCGACACTTC. This gives the protein CASSLDLQPRHF.

This clonotype was found a few times. The gene calls are TRBV29-1 and TRBJ2-7, with a possible D match to TRBD1 (6 bases). CDR3 length equals 12 residues. The V end lost 2 bases, the J end lost 6 bases, and 11 bases lay between the germline ends. Germline V gene data show CDR1 as SQVTM and CDR2 as ANQGSEA. The CDR3 reads CSVEPSRGEQYF. CDR3 bases: TGCAGCGTTGAACCGAGCAGGGGCGAGCAGTACTTC.

This clonotype was observed at least ten times. The V gene is TRBV20-1, the J gene TRBJ2-3; 10 bases agree with TRBD2. Losses at the gene ends were 3 bases for V and 1 base for J; bases not matched to a gene: 1. CDR3 length equals 14 residues. Germline lookup yields CDR1 DFQATT and CDR2 SNEGSKA (reference sequence). CDR3 nucleotide sequence: TGCAGTGCTAGCCTAGCGGGAGGCACAGATACGCAGTATTTT. Translated: CSASLAGGTDTQYF.

A single count supports this clonotype. The J gene is TRBJ2-1, the V gene TRBV7-3; TRBD2 aligns across 15 bases. The CDR3 consists of 18 residues. V shed 5 bases and J 4 bases; nucleotides not matched to a gene: 9. The germline V gene encodes CDR1 SGHTA and CDR2 FQGTGA. Written as DNA, the CDR3 is TGTGCCAGCAGCGCACAAGGACTAGCGGGGGGGGATTACAATGAGCAGTTCTTC. Protein product: CASSAQGLAGGDYNEQFF.

This clonotype was found once. The gene calls are TRBV5-6 and TRBJ1-3; D is uncertain. Germline-derived CDR1 and CDR2 are SGHDT and YYEEEE. The CDR3 length is 14 residues. V lost 2 bases and J lost 2, with 8 bases in between. The CDR3 loop is CASSFPGTGNTIYF. In nucleotides, the CDR3 is TGTGCCAGCAGCTTTCCCGGCACTGGAAACACCATATATTTT.

This clonotype appeared many times. This chain links TRBV18 with TRBJ1-4; D is undetermined. Germline V gene data show CDR1 as KGHSH and CDR2 as LQKENI. CDR3 length: 14 amino acids. V gave up 3 bases and J gave up 7 bases, with 12 bases separating them. The CDR3 loop reads CASSPGPVAEKLFF. For the CDR3, the DNA is TGTGCCAGCTCACCCGGACCGGTAGCTGAAAAACTGTTTTTT.

The J gene is TRBJ2-1, the V gene TRBV9; 11 bases map to TRBD2. CDR3 length equals 15 residues. CDR1 is SGDLS, CDR2 YYNGEE, per germline. Trimming cost V 2 bases and J 8 bases; bases outside gene matches: 6. As DNA, the CDR3 is TGTGCCAGCAGCGTTAGCGGGAGGGCCTTCGATGAGCAGTTCTTC. This translates into CASSVSGRAFDEQFF.

The chain employs TRBV29-1 and TRBJ2-7; 9 bases fit TRBD2. This CDR3 spans 15 amino acids. Trimming removed 6 bases from V and 2 bases from J; junction bases left unmatched: 11. CDR1 and CDR2 from the germline V gene are SQVTM and ANQGSEA. CDR3 amino acids: CSVGGLAGKTYEQYF. The CDR3, as DNA: TGCAGCGTGGGAGGGCTAGCGGGAAAAACCTACGAGCAGTACTTC.

The chain employs TRBV6-1 and TRBJ2-3, with 12 bases lining up with TRBD2. The junction had 7 bases not matched to a gene; V was cut back by 2 bases and J by 4 bases. CDR1 is MNHNS and CDR2 is SASEGT in the germline V gene. CDR3 size: 17 residues. The CDR3 bases are TGTGCCAGCAGTGAACGAAGAACTAGCGGGAGGTCAGATACGCAGTATTTT. Protein product: CASSERRTSGRSDTQYF.

The chain employs TRBV28 and TRBJ2-5; no clear D. This CDR3 has 17 amino acids. Germline CDR1 MDHEN, CDR2 SYDVKM. The ends were cut back, 0 bases at V and 2 bases at J, with 16 bases in the middle. This CDR3 reads CASSLWVEPSPQETQYF. CDR3 nucleotide sequence: TGTGCCAGCAGTTTATGGGTCGAGCCGTCTCCACAAGAGACCCAGTACTTC.

The chain is built from TRBV5-6 and TRBJ1-1; weak D call: TRBD1 (5 bases). The CDR3 consists of 14 residues. V shed 3 bases and J shed 4 bases, with 13 bases lying between them. The germline V gene has CDR1 SGHDT and CDR2 YYEEEE. The CDR3 sequence is CASSYGAYGTEAFF. The CDR3 DNA reads TGTGCCAGCAGCTACGGGGCCTACGGCACTGAAGCTTTCTTT. Full variable domain (rest looked up from reference TRBV5-6 and TRBJ1-1): DAGVTQSPTHLIKTRGQQVTLRCSPKSGHDTVSWYQQALGQGPQFIFQYYEEEERQRGNFPDRFSGHQFPNYSSELNVNALLLGDSALYLCASSYGAYGTEAFFGQGTRLTVV.

The rearrangement joins TRBV6-1 to TRBJ2-3, with D perhaps TRBD1 or TRBD2 (7 bases each). V was shortened by 6 bases and J by 6 bases, with 19 bases between the two germline ends. CDR3 length: 15 amino acids. Germline CDR1 reads MNHNS; CDR2 reads SASEGT. Here the CDR3 DNA reads TGTGCCAGCAGAAGCGGGACAGCAAGTGCGGATACGCAGTATTTT. This codes for CASRSGTASADTQYF.

This clonotype was found a few times. J is TRBJ2-1 and V is TRBV20-1, with 8 bases identical to TRBD1. The CDR3 sequence is 16 residues long. The germline V gene encodes CDR1 DFQATT and CDR2 SNEGSKA (reference sequence). The junction had 8 bases not matched to a gene; V was cut back by 0 bases and J by 4 bases. The CDR3 DNA reads TGCAGTGCTAGAGAATTCACTCGGGACAGGTACAATGAGCAGTTCTTC. It specifies CSAREFTRDRYNEQFF.

This clonotype was counted ten times or more. This rearrangement joins TRBV20-1 to TRBJ1-2; D may be TRBD1 (5 bases). The V gene lost 6 bases and the J gene lost 0 bases, with 11 bases spanning the gap. The CDR3 runs 13 residues. CDR1 and CDR2 from the germline V gene are DFQATT and SNEGSKA (reference sequence). DNA for the CDR3: TGCAGTGCCCGACCGACAGCTAACTATGGCTACACCTTC. Amino acid sequence: CSARPTANYGYTF.